Described below is a single T cell receptor beta chain sequence and its context. CD4+ cells underwent separation, giving CD45RA+ naive and CD45RA-negative memory subsets. Unmatched junction bases numbered 4, after V lost 0 bases and J lost 3 bases. The CDR3 runs to 16 residues. The germline gives CDR1 SGHRS, CDR2 YFSETQ. The entry originates in a study of shared clonotypes between healthy human individuals. Study details: Per-donor plates numbered three CD4 naive, three CD4 memory, two CD8 naive and one CD8 memory.

Deep-level running was used for the assay. Profiling relied on immunoSEQ multiplex PCR, and the TCRdb table lists in-frame clones only, not all of them. Of some 1,600,000 clones listed, 95% to 99% are singletons. The receptor was isolated from a man aged 25-45 years in good health. Sequencing was done on a sample of naive CD4+ T cells sorted from blood. Subset defined: CD45RA+ positively selected. The chain has TRBV5-1 and TRBJ2-1; TRBD1 aligns across 9 bases. This CDR3 is CASSLGPGQGYNEQFF. CDR3 in DNA: TGCGCCAGCAGCTTGGGGCCGGGACAGGGCTACAATGAGCAGTTCTTC.